This T cell receptor (beta chain) was observed in a study of T cells in Graves' hyperthyroidism and ophthalmopathy (dated 2019 in TCRdb). Context from the whole study: Peripheral blood was sampled at the time of initial diagnosis, prior to any treatment. TCR V-J signatures able to tell the groups apart were searched for in a discovery cohort of 90 to 100 patients, of whom fewer than 45 had Graves' ophthalmopathy and about 60 had stable Graves' hyperthyroidism. Whether ophthalmopathy could be predicted prospectively was tested in an independent validation cohort made up of roughly 19 hyperthyroidism patients plus 17 patients who later progressed to ophthalmopathy. The approximately 100 discovery patients were divided at random into training and test sets in a 7:3 ratio. In several Graves' hyperthyroidism patients, the study also compared T-cell repertoires from thyroid tissue with T-cell repertoires from blood. After sampling, hyperthyroidism patients received methimazole starting at 30 mg daily, and ophthalmopathy patients received high-dose intravenous methylprednisolone. The paper describes TCR Vbeta CDR3 sequencing of 130 to 150 peripheral blood samples, made up of fewer than 50 ophthalmopathy patients, around 78 hyperthyroidism patients and 17 progressor patients.

This clonotype showed up many times. This receptor's antigen is unknown. No base quality information exists; no much larger clone differs at one position. Stable Graves' hyperthyroidism was defined as no progression to ophthalmopathy during 18 months of follow-up. Hyperthyroidism patients were aged 18 to 65 years and newly diagnosed, with disease duration of less than 2 months. Exclusion was applied to patients with uncontrolled infections, other autoimmune diseases, pregnancy or lactation. Diagnoses relied on clinical symptoms, serum thyroxine and TRAb, thyroid ultrasound and orbital computed tomography. PBMCs were separated from approximately 9.9 ml of fresh peripheral blood using Ficoll-Paque density gradient centrifugation. Total RNA was extracted with Trizol reagent, and quality was checked on an Agilent 2100 Bioanalyzer. Amplification of TCR beta CDR3 regions was carried out from RNA transcripts. The TCR CDR3 was subjected to a first round of RT-PCR using the HTBI primer set and the Qiagen OneStep RT-PCR kit. The libraries were constructed in a second round of multiplex PCR and then size-selected and purified. The libraries were sequenced on an Illumina HiSeq2000 using paired-end 100 bp reads. The source study handled its data this way. SOAPnuke was used to process the raw data, with reads discarded if the reads contained adapters or uncalled bases, had a mean Phred below 15, or lacked an exact constant-primer or identifier match. High-quality paired reads were merged using COPE v1.2.5, and each unique nucleotide sequence was defined as a clonotype. Clonotypes were aligned to IMGT TRBV, TRBD and TRBJ reference segments using MiTCR v1.1. The analysis was restricted to V-J combinations with a frequency above 0.0001, which together covered just over 99% of the repertoires. The TCS score was defined as the ratio of F50 (clonal expansion) to E x V (chaos), calculated using BLOSUM62-based TCRdist between CDR3 peptides within each V-J. Welch's t-statistics and random forest reduced 450 to 600 V-J features to 10 to 15, which were used in a naive Bayes classifier (R e1071). The Morisita-Horn index was used to measure how similar the thyroid and blood repertoires were. The raw public data were reprocessed by TCRdb itself: fastp quality trimming at Q25, MiXCR clonotype calling, in-frame beta chains only. Each entry merges the rows of one CDR3 protein and shows their most common DNA and genes. The V and J calls were not made by the authors but by TCRdb's processing. In this sample the table shows around 700,000 distinct CDR3 sequences, roughly a third of which occur a single time. The ten biggest clones cover around 30% of the sample.

The research as a whole found: Blood samples also contained most of the expanded thyroid clonotypes (frequency above 0.001), which suggests that blood repertoires may reflect thyroid immune responses. Sample size was not statistically predetermined, and blinding of investigators to group allocation was not performed. A 13 V-J signature model separated ophthalmopathy from stable hyperthyroidism, with 87.88% sensitivity and 81.08% specificity in cross-validation and 80%/75% in testing. In validation, the model predicted progression to ophthalmopathy with over 60% sensitivity and roughly 72% specificity, a median of 6.5 months before onset.

The germline V gene (reference sequence) yields DFQATT for CDR1 and SNEGSKA for CDR2. V and J are trimmed by 3 bases and 7 bases, and the gene matches miss 6 bases of the junction. There are 12 amino acids in the CDR3, from cysteine to phenylalanine inclusive. The read is trimmed to its CDR3 DNA, 36 bases read in frame from base 1. This receptor chain uses TRBV20-1 and TRBJ2-7; TRBD2 matches 7 bases in the middle. The sequencing sample was made of blood. The clonotype comes from a woman aged 35 to 49 with Graves' hyperthyroidism. At the DNA level, the sequence is TGCAGTGCTAGCGGGAGGTCGGGGGAGCAGTACTTC. Translated, it gives CSASGRSGEQYF.